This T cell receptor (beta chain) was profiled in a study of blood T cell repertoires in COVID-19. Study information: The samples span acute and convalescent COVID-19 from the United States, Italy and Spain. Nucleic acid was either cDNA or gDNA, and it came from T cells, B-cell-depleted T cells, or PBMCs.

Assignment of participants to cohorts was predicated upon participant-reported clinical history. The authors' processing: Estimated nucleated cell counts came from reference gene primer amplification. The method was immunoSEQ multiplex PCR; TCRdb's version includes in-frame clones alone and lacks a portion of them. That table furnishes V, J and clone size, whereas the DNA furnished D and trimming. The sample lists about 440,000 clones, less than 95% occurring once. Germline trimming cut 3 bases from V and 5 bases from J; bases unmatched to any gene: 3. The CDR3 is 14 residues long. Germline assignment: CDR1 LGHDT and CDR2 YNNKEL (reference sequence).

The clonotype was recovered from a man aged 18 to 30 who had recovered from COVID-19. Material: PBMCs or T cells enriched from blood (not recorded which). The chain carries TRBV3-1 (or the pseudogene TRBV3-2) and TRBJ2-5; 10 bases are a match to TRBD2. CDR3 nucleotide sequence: TGTGCCAGCAGCCATGCAGCGGGAGGGGAGACCCAGTACTTC. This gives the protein CASSHAAGGETQYF.